Listed below are T cell receptor beta chains from one sample, sequenced in a study of blood T cell repertoires in COVID-19. The repertoire was sequenced with immunoSEQ multiplex PCR; TCRdb's copy has only in-frame clones and lacks some. The sample shows about 150,000 clones, roughly 90% of them seen only once. Sequencing used PBMCs or T cells enriched from blood (not recorded which). These TCRs come from a woman aged 45-65 years who had recovered from COVID-19. CDR3s include the opening cysteine and the closing phenylalanine or tryptophan.

j_call | v_call | cdr3_aa
TRBJ2-7 | TRBV11-3 | CASSSDRIFYEQYF
TRBJ1-1 | TRBV7-6 | CASGSGERTEAFF
TRBJ2-7 | TRBV12-3/TRBV12-4 | CASSLRGAYEQYF
TRBJ2-1 | TRBV7-9 | CASSVRDGYNEQFF
TRBJ1-2 | TRBV15 | CATSRGDGGYTF
TRBJ1-6 | TRBV18 | CASSQQGSNSPLHF
TRBJ1-6 | TRBV3-1/TRBV3-2 | CASSRTGAGSYNSPLHF
TRBJ1-6 | TRBV11-2 | CASSSQGTNSPLHF
TRBJ2-7 | TRBV7-9 | CASSRPDGAGFYEQYF
TRBJ2-1 | TRBV29-1 | CSVSDRPGEQFF
TRBJ1-1 | TRBV6-5 | CASSTRQSTEAFF
TRBJ2-6 | TRBV19 | CASSLPTASGANVLTF
TRBJ1-1 | TRBV24-1 | CATSDSRGPRPAFF
TRBJ1-4 | TRBV18 | CASSPTLGGQGEKLFF
TRBJ1-1 | TRBV6-5 | CASRQDRGRATEAFF
TRBJ2-5 | TRBV4-2 | CASSHGHSGPEGETQYF
TRBJ1-2 | TRBV19 | CASSQGVGYTF
TRBJ1-2 | TRBV30 | CAWSALRQGPLYGYTF
TRBJ1-5 | TRBV11-3 | CASSPGRRGKSNQPQHF
TRBJ2-2 | TRBV19 | CASSWSAGELFF
TRBJ1-1 | TRBV28 | CASIRRNTGEAFF
TRBJ2-5 | TRBV6-5 | CASSYSVLAGQETQYF
TRBJ2-2 | TRBV5-4 | CASSWGTGGYTGELFF
TRBJ2-2 | TRBV19 | CASSTLQGDTGELFF
TRBJ2-1 | TRBV12-3/TRBV12-4 | CATTGGSPNEQFF
TRBJ2-1 | TRBV2 | CASSRFDEQFF
TRBJ1-5 | TRBV18 | CASSKLGGDEPQHF
TRBJ1-4 | TRBV19 | CASQDSPNEKLFF
TRBJ2-5 | TRBV19 | CASSPESGGALETQYF
TRBJ1-1 | TRBV7-2 | CASSQQTLNTEAFF
TRBJ1-4 | TRBV4-3 | CASSRGQIFANEKLFF